Listed here is a single T cell receptor beta chain. The V end was cut by 6 bases, the J end by 5 bases, with 11 bases between. The CDR3 extends over 13 amino acids. CDR1 and CDR2 (germline): KGHSH, LQKENI. This specimen comes from a study of blood T cell repertoires in COVID-19. The data were produced by immunoSEQ multiplex PCR, yet TCRdb's version contains in-frame clones alone and is incomplete. The sample shows hundreds of thousands of clones, around nine tenths of them seen only once. The TCR was taken from a woman aged 55-69 years who had recovered from COVID-19. This rearrangement joins TRBV18 to TRBJ1-5, with TRBD1 as a possible D gene (5 bases). The sample comprised peripheral blood. The CDR3 sequence is CASSPRGDQPQHF. The CDR3 coding sequence is TGTGCCAGCTCCCCCCGGGGGGATCAGCCCCAGCATTTT.